What follows are 13 T cell receptor beta chains derived from one specimen sequenced in a study of preoperative IRX-2 immunotherapy in early breast cancer. The treatment: preoperative locoregional IRX-2 cytokine immunotherapy. The data were produced by immunoSEQ multiplex PCR, yet TCRdb's version contains in-frame clones alone and is incomplete. The sample records 30,000 or so clones, 82% being singletons. The sample was gathered from a patient treated with IRX-2 immunotherapy. The receptor source for this set is a human donor with breast cancer.

This chain connects TRBV19 to TRBJ1-1, with unresolved D. The germline gives CDR1 LNHDA, CDR2 SQIVND (reference sequence). The V end was cut by 3 bases, the J end by 0 bases, with 8 bases between. This CDR3 has 14 residues. CDR3 loop: CASSMTPLNTEAFF. CDR3 in DNA: TGTGCCAGTAGTATGACACCCTTGAACACTGAAGCTTTCTTT.

J is TRBJ1-2 and V is TRBV6-8; D is possibly TRBD1 (6 bases). CDR3 length: 13 residues. V was clipped by 5 bases and J by 3 bases, with 10 bases between them. CDR1 is MNHGY and CDR2 is SAAAGT in the germline V gene. CDR3 sequence reads: CASSKDRHYGYTF. The CDR3 nucleotides read TGTGCCAGCAGTAAGGACAGACACTATGGCTACACCTTC.

CDR3 amino acids: CASRPTSGSSYNEQFF. CDR3 bases: TGTGCCAGCAGACCGACTAGCGGGAGCTCCTACAATGAGCAGTTCTTC. This chain links TRBV22-1 with TRBJ2-1; the table assigns TRBD2, which was not confirmed against the DNA. TRBV22-1 is a pseudogene locus. The length of the CDR3 is 16 residues.

This clone was counted between two and nine times. The CDR3 reads CASSWPGTSTDTQYF. The CDR3 nucleotides read TGTGCCAGCAGCTGGCCTGGGACTAGCACAGATACGCAGTATTTT. The chain couples TRBV11-3 to TRBJ2-3; D is perhaps TRBD2 (6 bases). Per the germline V gene, CDR1 is SGHNT and CDR2 is YENEEA. V was trimmed by 4 bases and J by 0 bases, leaving 11 bases between them. The CDR3 loop spans 15 amino acids.

By proportion, this clone is medium-sized. This chain's CDR3 is CASFLTSGAYNEQFF. The CDR3 DNA is TGTGCCAGCTTCCTAACTAGCGGGGCCTACAATGAGCAGTTCTTC. The rearrangement links TRBV12-1 to TRBJ2-1; TRBD2 is taken as the D call from the table, unchecked against the DNA. TRBV12-1 is designated a pseudogene. The length of the CDR3 is 15 residues.

The chain has TRBV7-1 and TRBJ2-7; tentatively, D is TRBD2 (5 bases). TRBV7-1 is sorted into the ORF group, with uncertain function. The CDR3 runs 16 residues. Trimming left V 4 bases short and J 2 bases short, with 18 bases between. The DNA for the CDR3 is TGTGCCAGCAGCTTTGGGGTAGCGAGGAGCACCTACGAGCAGTACTTC. It translates to CASSFGVARSTYEQYF.

CDR3 protein: CASSLDRQGRQPQHF. The CDR3 DNA follows: TGTGCCAGCAGCTTAGATCGGCAGGGTAGGCAGCCCCAGCATTTT. This rearrangement joins TRBV11-3 to TRBJ1-5, with D perhaps TRBD1 (5 bases). The germline CDR1 and CDR2 sequences are SGHNT and YENEEA. Trimming took off 0 bases at V and 7 bases at J, with 13 bases between the two ends. The CDR3 is 15 residues long.

In regard to this clone: The germline gene is not matched at one end of the junction; a read error may be the cause. V and J are TRBV6-1 and TRBJ2-7, with D perhaps matching TRBD2 (7 bases). The CDR3 runs to 14 residues. Germline assignment: CDR1 MNHNS and CDR2 SASEGT. The CDR3 loop reads CAISEGRGGYEQYF. CDR3 DNA sequence: TGTGCCATCAGTGAAGGGAGGGGGGGTTACGAGCAGTACTTC.

The rearrangement links TRBV18 to TRBJ2-7, with 11 bases lining up with TRBD1. This CDR3 spans 15 amino acids. V dropped 3 bases and J dropped 3; count of bases not matched to a gene: 4. Germline loops: CDR1 KGHSH, CDR2 LQKENI. The CDR3 sequence is CASSPSGTGGYEQYF. The CDR3 DNA is TGTGCCAGCTCACCGTCTGGGACAGGGGGCTACGAGCAGTACTTC.

Concerning this clone itself: The DNA is omitted, as the CDR3 cannot be located on it reliably, and the CDR3 follows TCRdb's listing. This CDR3 is CASSTVAGGTDTQYF. This chain links TRBV7-5 with TRBJ2-3; the table's TRBD2 call for D was not verified on the DNA. TRBV7-5 corresponds to a pseudogene. Ends included, the CDR3 has 15 residues.

V usage is TRBV18 and J usage is TRBJ1-5; a weak D match, TRBD1 (5 bases). The length of the CDR3 is 14 residues. The germline CDR1 and CDR2 sequences are KGHSH and LQKENI. The V gene lost 6 bases and the J gene lost 0 bases, with 9 bases spanning the gap. The CDR3: CASSARGSNQPQHF. The CDR3 DNA reads as TGTGCCAGCTCCGCGAGGGGTAGCAATCAGCCCCAGCATTTT.

The chain has TRBV28 and TRBJ2-2, with no clear D. Trimming took off 5 bases at V and 5 bases at J, with 6 bases between the two ends. CDR1 and CDR2 (germline): MDHEN, SYDVKM. The CDR3 sequence is 12 residues long. The CDR3 spells CASSPFTGELFF. For the CDR3, the DNA is TGTGCCAGCAGTCCATTTACCGGGGAGCTGTTTTTT.

The chain has TRBV6-8 and TRBJ2-4; TRBD2 is a possible D gene (7 bases). Germline V gene sequence: CDR1 MNHGY, CDR2 SAAAGT. CDR3 size: 14 residues. The V gene lost 7 bases and the J gene lost 5 bases, with 15 bases spanning the gap. Here the CDR3 reads CASMTPGGQNIQYF. CDR3 DNA sequence: TGTGCCAGCATGACCCCCGGGGGGCAAAACATTCAGTACTTC.